These 27 T cell receptor beta chains share one sample of origin, sequenced in a study of blood T cells in healthy people across ages. Then a second PCR, running roughly 7 to 11 cycles, was carried out with a sample-barcoded 5' primer and a J-beta primer mix. Each CDR3 protein is one row after TCRdb ran MiXCR on the 5' RACE reads. The sample shows roughly 730,000 distinct CDR3 sequences, approximately 60% of them seen only once. The sample consisted of blood. These TCRs come from a man in his forties in good health.

This chain uses TRBV9 with TRBJ2-3; 7 nucleotides match TRBD2. Per germline, CDR1 SGDLS and CDR2 YYNGEE. This CDR3 contains 12 residues. Trimming at V came to 6 bases and at J to 6 bases, leaving 4 bases not matched to a gene. The CDR3 region is CASTEGGDTQYF. The CDR3 DNA reads TGTGCCAGCACGGAGGGAGGGGATACGCAGTATTTT.

This clonotype appeared a few times. The chain uses TRBV2 and TRBJ2-3; TRBD1 is a possible D gene (7 bases). V was shortened by 9 bases and J by 5 bases, with 15 bases between the two germline ends. The CDR3 consists of 13 residues. Germline V lookup: CDR1 SNHLY, CDR2 FYNNEI. The CDR3 region has the DNA TGTGCCAGGGAGGGGACAGTTGGAGATACGCAGTATTTT. Translating gives CAREGTVGDTQYF.

This clonotype has more than one count but fewer than ten. The chain employs TRBV20-1 and TRBJ2-3, with 14 positions matching TRBD2. This CDR3 contains 17 residues. Germline V gene lookup returns CDR1 DFQATT and CDR2 SNEGSKA (reference sequence). With V trimmed by 6 bases and J by 0 bases, 8 bases remained unmatched. CDR3 amino acids: CSATGLAGGASTDTQYF. CDR3 nucleotide sequence: TGCAGTGCGACCGGACTAGCGGGGGGCGCTAGCACAGATACGCAGTATTTT.

This chain connects TRBV30 to TRBJ2-1; the D gene could be TRBD1 or TRBD2 (5 bases each). The CDR3 has 13 amino acids. The V end lost 3 bases, the J end lost 9 bases, and 15 bases lay between the germline ends. Germline V lookup: CDR1 GTSNPN, CDR2 SVGIG (reference sequence). The CDR3 bases are TGTGCCTGGAGCCGCGGTGGGACCGGTGAGCAGTTCTTC. It specifies CAWSRGGTGEQFF.

The chain uses TRBV7-2 and TRBJ2-1; possible D gene TRBD1, 6 bases. The CDR3 runs 16 residues. CDR1 is SGHTA, CDR2 FQGNSA, per germline. V lost 5 bases to trimming and J lost 2 bases, with 16 bases between them. CDR3 amino acids: CASSPRGGTTYNEQFF. CDR3 coding DNA: TGTGCCAGCAGCCCCCGAGGGGGAACAACCTACAATGAGCAGTTCTTC.

The V and J genes are TRBV4-3 and TRBJ2-7; 10 bases are shared with TRBD1. Unmatched junction bases numbered 6, after V lost 4 bases and J lost 6 bases. CDR1 is LGHNA and CDR2 is YSLEER in the germline V gene. There are 14 residues in the CDR3. The CDR3 here is CASSLRDRGGEQYF. The CDR3 region has the DNA TGCGCCAGCAGCCTCCGGGACAGGGGAGGCGAGCAGTACTTC.

In its sample, this clonotype was seen once. The rearrangement links TRBV10-3 to TRBJ1-4; a possible D gene is TRBD1 (6 bases). Trimming stripped 6 bases from V and 5 bases from J, with 13 bases between. The CDR3 has 14 residues. From germline, CDR1 is ENHRY and CDR2 SYGVKD. This CDR3 is CAISRDRQNEKLFF. The CDR3 coding sequence is TGTGCCATCAGCCGCGACAGGCAAAATGAAAAACTGTTTTTT.

The J gene is TRBJ2-7, the V gene TRBV10-3; D possibly corresponds to TRBD2 (6 bases). The V end lost 6 bases, the J end lost 2 bases, and 11 bases lay between the germline ends. CDR1 and CDR2 (germline): ENHRY, SYGVKD. There are 13 residues in the CDR3. The CDR3: CAISGEATYEQYF. The CDR3 nucleotides read TGTGCCATCAGCGGGGAGGCCACCTACGAGCAGTACTTC.

The chain recombines TRBV4-3 with TRBJ2-1, with D possibly TRBD2 on 5 matching bases. This CDR3 is 15 amino acids long. V was trimmed by 0 bases and J by 2 bases, leaving 8 bases between them. Germline values: CDR1 LGHNA, CDR2 YSLEER. CDR3 residues: CASSQDRGTYNEQFF. Written as DNA, the CDR3 is TGCGCCAGCAGCCAAGATCGGGGAACCTACAATGAGCAGTTCTTC.

J is TRBJ2-7 and V is TRBV28; D might be TRBD1 or TRBD2, each matching 7 bases. This CDR3 spans 14 amino acids. The V end lost 5 bases, the J end lost 2 bases, and 13 bases lay between the germline ends. The germline V gene encodes CDR1 MDHEN and CDR2 SYDVKM. CDR3 amino acids: CASSPRGRAYEQYF. The CDR3 coding sequence is TGTGCCAGCAGTCCCAGGGGGAGGGCCTACGAGCAGTACTTC.

Remarks on this clonotype: At one of its ends the junction is not consistent with the germline gene, which may arise from a read error. The chain combines TRBV6-4 with TRBJ2-6; possible D gene TRBD1, 6 bases. Germline V gives CDR1 MRHNA, CDR2 SNTAGT. This CDR3 is built from 16 residues. The DNA of the CDR3 is TGTGCCAGCAGTGACTCTTCGACATCAGGGGTCAACGTCCCGACTTTC. Protein product: CASSDSSTSGVNVPTF.

The chain links TRBV28 to TRBJ2-7; D perhaps matches TRBD2 (5 bases). This CDR3 comprises 15 residues. In germline, CDR1 is MDHEN, CDR2 SYDVKM. Trimming pared 6 bases from V and 3 bases from J, leaving 18 bases between. CDR3 sequence reads: CASSSVGIGSYEQYF. CDR3 nucleotide sequence: TGTGCCAGCAGCTCCGTCGGGATAGGAAGCTACGAGCAGTACTTC.

V and J are TRBV29-1 and TRBJ2-1; 7 nucleotides match TRBD2. The CDR3 totals 16 residues. With 0 bases clipped from V and 0 bases from J, the junction kept 5 bases outside the gene matches. Germline V gene data show CDR1 as SQVTM and CDR2 as ANQGSEA. In DNA form, the CDR3 reads TGCAGCGTTGAAGATCCGGGGGGTGGCTCCTACAATGAGCAGTTCTTC. It specifies CSVEDPGGGSYNEQFF.

The V call is TRBV3-1, the J call TRBJ2-1, with 7 bases lining up with TRBD2. The J segment lost 13 bases and the V segment lost 0 bases, leaving 12 bases of the junction unmatched. The CDR3 is made up of 15 amino acids. From germline, CDR1 is LGHDT and CDR2 YNNKEL (reference sequence). The CDR3 sequence: CASSQDRRGGETQFF. The CDR3 coding sequence is TGTGCCAGCAGCCAAGATCGTCGGGGAGGGGAGACCCAGTTCTTC.

The chain combines TRBV2 with TRBJ1-2; 7 bases are shared with TRBD1. Per the germline V gene, CDR1 is SNHLY and CDR2 is FYNNEI. Unmatched junction bases numbered 12, after V lost 4 bases and J lost 13 bases. The CDR3 runs 13 residues. In nucleotides, the CDR3 is TGTGCCAGCAGTGCCATCAGGGGGGTGTCAATCACCTTC. Protein product: CASSAIRGVSITF.

The rearrangement links TRBV12-3 or TRBV12-4 to TRBJ2-7; possibly TRBD1 for D (6 bases). The DNA end is a closer match to TRBJ2-5, so the J assignment may be wrong. This CDR3 comprises 14 residues. CDR3 residues: CASRGAGLAETQYF. The CDR3 DNA is TGTGCCAGCAGGGGGGCAGGGTTAGCGGAGACCCAGTACTTC.

This clonotype came up once. J is TRBJ1-2 and V is TRBV29-1, with no clear D. V lost 5 bases and J lost 1, with 8 bases in between. The CDR3 is 12 amino acids. Germline CDR1 reads SQVTM; CDR2 reads ANQGSEA. CDR3 residues: CSVLLFNYGYTF. The CDR3 bases are TGCAGCGTTCTCCTGTTTAACTATGGCTACACCTTC. Variable domain in full (rest from reference TRBV29-1 and TRBJ1-2): SAVISQKPSRDICQRGTSLTIQCQVDSQVTMMFWYRQQPGQSLTLIATANQGSEATYESGFVIDKFPISRPNLTFSTLTVSNMSPEDSSIYLCSVLLFNYGYTFGSGTRLTVV.

V is TRBV9 and J is TRBJ1-6, with 7 bases fitting TRBD1. Germline values: CDR1 SGDLS, CDR2 YYNGEE. This CDR3 spans 16 amino acids. The V segment lost 4 bases and the J segment 0 bases; nucleotides outside the gene matches: 4. CDR3: CASSPRDSSYNSPLHF. CDR3 DNA sequence: TGTGCCAGCAGCCCCCGGGACAGCTCCTATAATTCACCCCTCCACTTT.

The CDR3 region is CASSSRLAGMNTGELFF. The CDR3, as DNA: TGCGCCAGCAGCAGCCGACTAGCGGGGATGAACACCGGGGAGCTGTTTTTT. The gene calls are TRBV5-1 and TRBJ2-2; 11 nucleotides agree with TRBD2. This CDR3 comprises 17 residues. The junction had 6 bases not matched to a gene; V was cut back by 4 bases and J by 1 base. Germline lookup yields CDR1 SGHRS and CDR2 YFSETQ.

V is TRBV9 and J is TRBJ2-3; maybe TRBD2 (6 bases). Germline CDR1 is SGDLS and CDR2 is YYNGEE. This CDR3 comprises 15 residues. V lost 2 bases to trimming and J lost 4 bases, with 14 bases between them. The CDR3 DNA follows: TGTGCCAGCAGCGTCCGGGGGAGTGGCCCAGATACGCAGTATTTT. It specifies CASSVRGSGPDTQYF.

This clonotype was counted between two and nine times. The chain couples TRBV20-1 to TRBJ2-1, with D perhaps TRBD1 (5 bases). Germline loops: CDR1 DFQATT, CDR2 SNEGSKA (reference sequence). This CDR3 comprises 16 residues. V was cut by 1 base and J by 9 bases, with 22 bases left in between. CDR3 nucleotides: TGCAGTGCTAGAGCGGAAACAGGAGCACCTTCGGTTGAGCAGTTCTTC. Protein product: CSARAETGAPSVEQFF.

The chain has TRBV12-3 or TRBV12-4 and TRBJ2-5; perhaps D is TRBD1 or TRBD2 (6 bases each). The CDR3 is 16 residues long. V was cut by 1 base and J by 3 bases, with 15 bases left in between. For the CDR3, the DNA is TGTGCCAGCAGTTTAGGAGGGGGGCGACACAAAGAGACCCAGTACTTC. Amino acid sequence: CASSLGGGRHKETQYF.

The chain employs TRBV5-1 and TRBJ1-5; D is uncertain. CDR1 and CDR2 from the germline V gene are SGHRS and YFSETQ. V was pared by 0 bases and J by 2 bases, with 9 bases between. This CDR3 is 15 amino acids long. CDR3 region: CASSLDSRRNQPQHF. CDR3 sequence (DNA): TGCGCCAGCAGCTTGGACAGCCGACGCAATCAGCCCCAGCATTTT.

This CDR3 is CAISEGQGIQETQYF. DNA of the CDR3: TGTGCCATCAGTGAAGGGCAGGGTATACAAGAGACCCAGTACTTC. The V call is TRBV10-3, the J call TRBJ2-5; weak D call: TRBD1 (5 bases). The CDR3 sequence is 15 residues long. Trimming stripped 3 bases from V and 2 bases from J, with 13 bases between. CDR1 is ENHRY and CDR2 is SYGVKD in the germline V gene.

This clonotype was picked up many times. The DNA of the CDR3 is TGTGCCAGCAGTCCACGGGGTGAACCCGCGCGAAATTCACCCCTCCACTTT. Encoded protein: CASSPRGEPARNSPLHF. This chain connects TRBV2 to TRBJ1-6; no definite D call. Per germline, CDR1 SNHLY and CDR2 FYNNEI. This CDR3 has 17 amino acids. Trimming pared 5 bases from V and 7 bases from J, leaving 21 bases between.

This chain connects TRBV12-3 or TRBV12-4 to TRBJ2-5; D unresolved. CDR3 length equals 13 residues. Trimming shortened V by 3 bases and J by 5 bases, and 10 bases separated the two germline ends. The CDR3 protein is CASSFWSRETQYF. As DNA, the CDR3 is TGTGCCAGCAGTTTTTGGTCAAGGGAGACCCAGTACTTC.

V gene TRBV16 combines with J gene TRBJ1-1; D not resolved. Trimming took 7 bases from V and 0 from J, leaving 9 bases between them. The germline CDR1 and CDR2 sequences are KGHSY and FQNENV. The CDR3 spans 13 residues. CDR3 sequence: CASNVYLNTEAFF. The DNA of the CDR3 is TGTGCCAGCAACGTCTACCTGAACACTGAAGCTTTCTTT. The full variable domain, with the rest looked up from reference TRBV16 and TRBJ1-1, is GEEVAQTPKHLVRGEGQKAKLYCAPIKGHSYVFWYQQVLKNEFKFLISFQNENVFDETGMPKERFSAKCLPNSPCSLEIQATKLEDSAVYFCASNVYLNTEAFFGQGTRLTVV.